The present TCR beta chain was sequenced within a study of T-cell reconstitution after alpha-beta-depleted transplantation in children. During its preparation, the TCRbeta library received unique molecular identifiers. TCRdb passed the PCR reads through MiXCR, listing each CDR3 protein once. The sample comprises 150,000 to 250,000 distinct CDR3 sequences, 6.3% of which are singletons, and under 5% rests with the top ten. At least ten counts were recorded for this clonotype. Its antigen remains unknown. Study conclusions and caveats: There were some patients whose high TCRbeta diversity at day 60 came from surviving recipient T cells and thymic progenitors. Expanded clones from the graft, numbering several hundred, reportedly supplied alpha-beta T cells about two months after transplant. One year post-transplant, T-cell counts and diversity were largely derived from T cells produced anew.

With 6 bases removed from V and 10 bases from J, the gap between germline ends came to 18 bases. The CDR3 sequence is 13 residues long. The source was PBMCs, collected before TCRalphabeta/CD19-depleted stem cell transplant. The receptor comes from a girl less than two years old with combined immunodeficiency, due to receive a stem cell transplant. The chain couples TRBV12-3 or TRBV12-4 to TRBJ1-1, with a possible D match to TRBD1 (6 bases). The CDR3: CASSLATGLGAFF. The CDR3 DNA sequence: TGTGCCAGCAGCCTTGCGACAGGTCTTGGAGCTTTCTTT.